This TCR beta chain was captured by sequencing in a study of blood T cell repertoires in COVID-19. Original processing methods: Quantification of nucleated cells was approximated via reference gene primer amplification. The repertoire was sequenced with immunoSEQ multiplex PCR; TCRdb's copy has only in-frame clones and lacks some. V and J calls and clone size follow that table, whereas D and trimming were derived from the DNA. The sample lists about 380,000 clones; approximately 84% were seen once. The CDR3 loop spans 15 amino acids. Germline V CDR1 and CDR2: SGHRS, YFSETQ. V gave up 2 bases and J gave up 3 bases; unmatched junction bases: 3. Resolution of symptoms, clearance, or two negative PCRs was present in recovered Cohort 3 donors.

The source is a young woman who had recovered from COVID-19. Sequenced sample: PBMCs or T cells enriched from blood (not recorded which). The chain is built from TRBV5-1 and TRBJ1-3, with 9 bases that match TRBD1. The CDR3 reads CASSLQGAHGNTIYF. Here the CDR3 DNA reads TGCGCCAGCAGCTTACAGGGGGCGCATGGAAACACCATATATTTT.